The 5 T cell receptor beta chains below come from one sample, sequenced in a study of blood T cell repertoires in COVID-19 (TCRdb year 2020). The protocol used for the library was the immunoSEQ multiplex PCR assay. What TCRdb holds here is the immuneACCESS table cut down to in-frame rearrangements. Part of the clones is not present; checked against another copy, under half of the missing clones reflect an unresolved V gene, and the others are unexplained. Across this sample there are about 140,000 clones, with over 70% seen only once. Together, the top ten hold roughly 2% of the sample. Sequencing was performed on peripheral blood. These TCRs come from a woman aged 60-75 years with acute or convalescent COVID-19.

The V and J genes are TRBV24-1 and TRBJ2-5; 11 bases agree with TRBD1. The germline gives CDR1 KGHDR, CDR2 SFDVKD. Losses at the gene ends were 0 bases for V and 4 bases for J; bases not matched to a gene: 6. This CDR3 has 17 residues. The CDR3 loop is CATSDLSGTGGRETQYF. The CDR3 DNA follows: TGTGCCACCAGTGATTTGAGTGGGACAGGGGGTCGAGAGACCCAGTACTTC.

The DNA for the CDR3 is TGTGCCAGCAGCCGGACTAGCGGGATAGGTGAGCAGTTCTTC. This codes for CASSRTSGIGEQFF. This sequence joins TRBV6-2 or TRBV6-3 and TRBJ2-1, with 12 positions matching TRBD2. The length of the CDR3 is 14 residues. Germline V gene data show CDR1 as MNHEY and CDR2 as SVGEGT. The V gene end was trimmed by 6 bases and the J gene end by 9 bases; junction bases not matched to a gene: 6.

J is TRBJ2-2 and V is TRBV7-2; TRBD2 matches 10 bases. V shed 0 bases, J shed 5 bases, and the junction held 9 bases outside the gene matches. CDR1 SGHTA and CDR2 FQGNSA come from the germline V gene. CDR3 length: 18 residues. CDR3: CASSLAPVAGGRTGELFF. The CDR3 DNA is TGTGCCAGCAGCTTAGCGCCGGTAGCGGGAGGACGTACCGGGGAGCTGTTTTTT. Filled out from reference TRBV7-2 and TRBJ2-2, the complete variable domain reads GAGVSQSPSNKVTEKGKDVELRCDPISGHTALYWYRQSLGQGLEFLIYFQGNSAPDKSGLPSDRFSAERTGGSVSTLTIQRTQQEDSAVYLCASSLAPVAGGRTGELFFGEGSRLTVL.

This clone was observed a single time. V is TRBV10-3 and J is TRBJ2-7; no reliable D call. Per germline, CDR1 ENHRY and CDR2 SYGVKD. V gave up 3 bases and J gave up 0 bases, with 3 bases separating them. This CDR3 is 12 amino acids long. The CDR3, as DNA: TGTGCCATCAGTGACAGCTCCTACGAGCAGTACTTC. It is translated as CAISDSSYEQYF.

This chain's CDR3 is CSASYRDFYNEQFF. The CDR3 nucleotides read TGCAGTGCTAGTTACCGGGACTTCTACAATGAGCAGTTCTTC. This sequence joins TRBV20-1 and TRBJ2-1; TRBD2 is a possible D gene (6 bases). Trimming took 3 bases from V and 3 from J, leaving 12 bases between them. CDR1 is DFQATT and CDR2 is SNEGSKA in the germline V gene (reference sequence). This CDR3 has 14 residues.